This TCR beta chain was identified during a study of T-cell memory formation after mild COVID-19. Germline loops: CDR1 SQVTM, CDR2 ANQGSEA. V lost 6 bases, J lost 3 bases, and 14 bases lay in between. The CDR3 has 13 amino acids. TCRdb fed the 5' RACE reads into MiXCR, producing one record per CDR3 protein. The repertoire includes about 340,000 distinct CDR3 sequences, around 13% of them detected once, and 20% to 25% sits in the top ten. The sequenced sample was PBMCs or a T cell subset sorted from them (not recorded which). The receptor comes from a man aged 18 to 30 who had mild COVID-19 (a few samples of this study predate the infection). Cell type and time point are not known. The V and J genes are TRBV29-1 and TRBJ2-5; a possible D gene is TRBD2 (5 bases). DNA of the CDR3: TGCAGCGTCTTGCTTATGAGGGAAGAGACCCAGTACTTC. Translation: CSVLLMREETQYF.